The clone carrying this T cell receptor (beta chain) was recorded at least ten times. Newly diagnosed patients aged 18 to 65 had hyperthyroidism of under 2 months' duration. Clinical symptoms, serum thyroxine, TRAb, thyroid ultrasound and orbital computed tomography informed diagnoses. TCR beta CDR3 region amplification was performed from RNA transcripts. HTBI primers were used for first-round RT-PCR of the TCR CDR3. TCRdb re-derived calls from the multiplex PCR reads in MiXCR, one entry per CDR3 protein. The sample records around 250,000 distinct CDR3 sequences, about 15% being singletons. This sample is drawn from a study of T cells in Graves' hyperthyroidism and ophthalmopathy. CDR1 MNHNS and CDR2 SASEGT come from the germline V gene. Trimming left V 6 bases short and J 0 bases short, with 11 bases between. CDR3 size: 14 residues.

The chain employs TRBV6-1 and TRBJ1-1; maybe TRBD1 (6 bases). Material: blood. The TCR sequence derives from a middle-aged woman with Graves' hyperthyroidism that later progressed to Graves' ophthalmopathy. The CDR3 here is CASSLGHLNTEAFF. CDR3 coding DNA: TGTGCCAGCAGCCTGGGACACCTGAACACTGAAGCTTTCTTT.